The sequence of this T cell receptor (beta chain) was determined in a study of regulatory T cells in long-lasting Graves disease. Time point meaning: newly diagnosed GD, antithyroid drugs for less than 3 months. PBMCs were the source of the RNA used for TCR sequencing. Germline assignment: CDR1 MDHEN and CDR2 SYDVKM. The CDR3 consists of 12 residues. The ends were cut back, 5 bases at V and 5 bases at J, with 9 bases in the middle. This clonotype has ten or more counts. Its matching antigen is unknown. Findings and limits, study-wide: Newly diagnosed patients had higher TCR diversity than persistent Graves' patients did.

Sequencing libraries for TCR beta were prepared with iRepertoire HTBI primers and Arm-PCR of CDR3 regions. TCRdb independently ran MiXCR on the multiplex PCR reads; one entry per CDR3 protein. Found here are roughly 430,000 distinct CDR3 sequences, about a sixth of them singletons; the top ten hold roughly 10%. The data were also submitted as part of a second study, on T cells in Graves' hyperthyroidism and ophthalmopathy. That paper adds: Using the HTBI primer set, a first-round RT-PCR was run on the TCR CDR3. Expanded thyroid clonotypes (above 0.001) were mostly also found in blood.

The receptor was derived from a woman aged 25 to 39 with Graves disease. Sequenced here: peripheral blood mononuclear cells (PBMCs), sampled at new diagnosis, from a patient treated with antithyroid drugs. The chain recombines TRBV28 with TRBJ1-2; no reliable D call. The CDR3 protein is CASSPAEYGYTF. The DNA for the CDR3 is TGTGCCAGCAGTCCGGCTGAGTATGGCTACACCTTC.